The clone carrying this T cell receptor (beta chain) has a handful of counts. RNA was extracted with the RNeasy kit, and a quantity of about 0.45 to 1 ug was reverse transcribed using random hexamers. Amplification of TCR beta CDR3 was carried out by immunoSEQ multiplex PCR, which covered 54 Vbeta and 13 Jbeta segments. TCRdb re-called the immunoSEQ multiplex PCR reads through MiXCR, storing one row per CDR3 protein. Counted here are approximately 270,000 distinct CDR3 sequences, 90% to 95% occurring once; the ten biggest clones make up roughly 0.07%. The data were taken from a study of CD8 T cells in Susac syndrome. V gave up 4 bases and J gave up 0 bases, with 9 bases separating them. Germline values: CDR1 MNHNS, CDR2 SASEGT. The CDR3 covers 14 residues.

This receptor was taken from a human donor with multiple sclerosis. V is TRBV6-1 and J is TRBJ1-1; D is ambiguous. The sample consisted of CD4+ T cells from PBMCs. The CDR3 region is CASSVTAMNTEAFF. DNA of the CDR3: TGTGCCAGCAGTGTGACCGCGATGAACACTGAAGCTTTCTTT.